The rows below give T cell receptor beta chains drawn from one sample of a study of T-cell reconstitution after alpha-beta-depleted transplantation in children. MiXCR, applied by TCRdb to the PCR reads, yields one record per CDR3 protein. The sample lists around 490,000 distinct CDR3 sequences, approximately 10% occurring once. The sample consisted of PBMCs, mostly from graft donor cells, taken 180 days after TCRalphabeta/CD19-depleted stem cell transplant. The receptors here all came from a female patient between 2 and 15 years old who had a stem cell transplant for aplastic anemia, so the T cells may come from the graft donor. The CDR3 runs from the conserved cysteine through the conserved F or W. The D gene is left open where the match is weak. Clone size is stated in some rows and not others, as once, few, many or a class when expanded.

v_call,d_call,j_call,clone_size,cdr3_aa,cdr3_nt
TRBV12-3/TRBV12-4,.,TRBJ1-1,.,CASRRIDGPRRSRTEAFF,TGTGCCAGCAGGCGAATTGACGGACCCCGGAGGTCGCGTACTGAAGCTTTCTTT
TRBV10-2,TRBD2,TRBJ2-7,.,CASSDAGAGYEQYF,TGCGCCAGCAGTGACGCGGGAGCAGGGTACGAGCAGTACTTC
TRBV28,TRBD2,TRBJ2-5,few,CASSYLGTSGRAGETQYF,TGTGCCAGCAGTTATTTGGGGACTAGCGGGAGAGCCGGGGAGACCCAGTACTTC
TRBV9,.,TRBJ2-1,few,CASSPPPSYNEQFF,TGTGCCAGCAGCCCGCCCCCGTCCTACAATGAGCAGTTCTTC
TRBV10-1,.,TRBJ2-4,.,CASSESFGGWGIQYF,TGCGCCAGCAGTGAGAGCTTTGGAGGTTGGGGCATTCAGTACTTC
TRBV20-1,TRBD1,TRBJ1-5,.,CSAKRDWTGFQPQHF,TGCAGTGCTAAACGAGATTGGACAGGGTTTCAGCCCCAGCATTTT
TRBV28,TRBD2,TRBJ2-7,few,CASSLSGGRADYEQYF,TGTGCCAGCAGTTTATCCGGCGGGAGGGCCGACTACGAGCAGTACTTC
TRBV29-1,TRBD2,TRBJ2-3,many,CSVIGRPGLAGGPADTQYF,TGCAGCGTCATTGGACGGCCGGGACTAGCGGGAGGGCCGGCAGATACGCAGTATTTT
TRBV12-3/TRBV12-4,TRBD1,TRBJ2-1,.,CASSSLGQPHYDEQFF,TGTGCCAGCAGTTCCCTGGGACAGCCCCATTACGATGAGCAGTTCTTC
TRBV7-2,.,TRBJ1-1,few,CASSRGGGRGTEAFF,TGTGCCAGCAGTCGGGGAGGGGGGCGAGGAACTGAAGCTTTCTTT
TRBV27,TRBD2,TRBJ2-3,few,CASNRGWTSGNTDTQYF,TGTGCCAGCAATCGGGGGTGGACTAGCGGGAACACAGATACGCAGTATTTT
TRBV7-9,.,TRBJ1-4,.,CASRPGGSTNEKLFF,TGTGCCAGCAGACCCGGGGGTTCAACTAATGAAAAACTGTTTTTT
TRBV5-1,TRBD2,TRBJ2-7,many,CASSLAGTSGNEQYF,TGCGCCAGCAGCTTGGCCGGGACTAGCGGGAATGAGCAGTACTTC
TRBV7-9,TRBD2,TRBJ2-3,many,CASSLLLAGRTDTQYF,TGTGCCAGCAGCTTACTACTAGCGGGGCGCACAGATACGCAGTATTTT
TRBV29-1,.,TRBJ2-7,.,CSVEDRGGGAYEQYF,TGCAGCGTTGAAGATAGAGGGGGAGGGGCCTACGAGCAGTACTTC
TRBV12-3/TRBV12-4,TRBD1,TRBJ1-1,many,CASSRDRGNTEAFF,TGTGCCAGCAGCCGAGACAGGGGGAACACTGAAGCTTTCTTT
TRBV18,TRBD1,TRBJ1-2,few,CASSLDRLRYGYTF,TGTGCCAGCTCACTGGACAGGCTCCGCTATGGCTACACCTTC
TRBV29-1,.,TRBJ1-5,many,CSVARDSNQPQHF,TGCAGCGTTGCCAGAGATAGCAATCAGCCCCAGCATTTT
TRBV30,.,TRBJ2-7,.,CAFDPGARPTFEQYF,TGTGCCTTTGATCCCGGGGCTAGACCCACATTCGAACAGTACTTC
TRBV24-1,.,TRBJ2-7,.,CATSTRDLMKQGGGEQYF,TGTGCCACCAGCACCCGAGACCTAATGAAGCAGGGCGGCGGGGAGCAGTACTTC
TRBV29-1,.,TRBJ2-4,many,CSVPSGAKNIQYF,TGCAGCGTTCCGTCGGGGGCCAAAAACATTCAGTACTTC
TRBV18,.,TRBJ2-3,.,CASSPNPGLPGGTDTQYF,TGTGCCAGCTCACCCAACCCGGGACTCCCCGGAGGCACAGATACGCAGTATTTT
TRBV21-1,.,TRBJ2-3,.,CASSLRQQGHDQDTQYF,TGTGCCAGCAGCCTCCGACAACAGGGCCACGACCAGGATACGCAGTATTTT
TRBV6-1,.,TRBJ2-3,.,CASSPPPASPSTDTQYF,TGTGCCAGCAGTCCCCCTCCAGCATCTCCTAGCACAGATACGCAGTATTTT
TRBV28,TRBD1,TRBJ2-5,.,CASSRDRGRDRKTQYF,TGTGCCAGCAGTCGTGACAGGGGGCGCGATAGGAAGACCCAGTACTTC
TRBV24-1,TRBD2,TRBJ2-5,.,CATSDWRESQETQYF,TGTGCCACCAGTGATTGGCGGGAGTCCCAAGAGACCCAGTACTTC
TRBV29-1,.,TRBJ2-4,few,CSVDSGAVGTKNIQYF,TGCAGCGTTGATTCCGGGGCCGTGGGAACCAAAAACATTCAGTACTTC
TRBV4-3,.,TRBJ1-2,few,CASSQEVRLGDGYTF,TGCGCCAGCAGCCAAGAGGTACGTCTGGGCGATGGCTACACCTTC
TRBV7-2,.,TRBJ2-1,few,CASSLERELYNEQFF,TGTGCCAGCAGCTTGGAGAGGGAATTATACAATGAGCAGTTCTTC
TRBV7-2,TRBD1,TRBJ1-2,few,CASSLAGTEYGYTF,TGTGCCAGCAGCTTAGCCGGGACAGAGTATGGCTACACCTTC
TRBV15,TRBD2,TRBJ2-1,.,CATSREKAGGLWNEQFF,TGTGCCACCAGCAGAGAGAAAGCGGGGGGGCTGTGGAATGAGCAGTTCTTC
TRBV5-1,TRBD2,TRBJ2-7,.,CASSPTSGSDEQYF,TGCGCCAGCAGCCCGACTAGCGGGAGCGACGAGCAGTACTTC
TRBV19,.,TRBJ2-1,.,CASSMVGYNEQFF,TGTGCCAGTAGTATGGTGGGCTACAATGAGCAGTTCTTC
TRBV5-1,.,TRBJ2-5,.,CASSQGGYQETQYF,TGCGCCAGCTCACAGGGGGGGTACCAAGAGACCCAGTACTTC
TRBV24-1,TRBD2,TRBJ2-2,.,CATSDPGSAGGPRTGELFF,TGTGCCACCAGTGATCCTGGGTCTGCGGGAGGGCCTAGGACCGGGGAGCTGTTTTTT
TRBV21-1,.,TRBJ1-1,few,CASSNDRNTEAFF,TGTGCCAGCAGCAACGACAGGAACACTGAAGCTTTCTTT
TRBV4-2,.,TRBJ1-6,few,CASSQGRTHGSPLHF,TGTGCCAGCAGCCAAGGTCGCACCCATGGTTCACCCCTCCACTTT
TRBV18,.,TRBJ2-3,.,CASSPARQSTDTQYF,TGTGCCAGCTCACCGGCGCGGCAAAGCACAGATACGCAGTATTTT
TRBV5-1,.,TRBJ2-7,many,CASSSDGSYEQYF,TGCGCCAGCAGCTCGGACGGTTCCTACGAGCAGTACTTC
TRBV20-1,.,TRBJ1-5,.,CSATVQGTQPQHF,TGCAGTGCTACGGTGCAGGGAACCCAGCCCCAGCATTTT
TRBV4-3,.,TRBJ2-7,few,CASSPRLSYEQYF,TGCGCCAGCAGCCCTAGGCTATCCTACGAGCAGTACTTC
TRBV7-9,TRBD2,TRBJ2-1,.,CASSSTSGRTGNEQFF,TGTGCCAGCAGCAGCACTAGCGGGAGGACCGGCAATGAGCAGTTCTTC
TRBV20-1,.,TRBJ1-1,.,CSAESRRGEEAFF,TGCAGTGCTGAAAGCCGTCGGGGCGAGGAAGCTTTCTTT
TRBV11-2,TRBD2,TRBJ2-1,few,CASRKTSGIPSSYNEQFF,TGTGCCAGCAGAAAAACTAGCGGGATCCCCAGTTCCTACAATGAGCAGTTCTTC
TRBV3-1,TRBD1,TRBJ2-5,few,CASSQDRGPQETQYF,TGTGCCAGCAGCCAAGACAGGGGGCCCCAAGAGACCCAGTACTTC
TRBV5-1,TRBD2,TRBJ2-2,few,CASSLASGVTGELFF,TGCGCCAGCAGCTTGGCGAGCGGGGTTACCGGGGAGCTGTTTTTT
TRBV24-1,.,TRBJ2-1,.,CATSRGTSYDEQFF,TGTGCCACCAGTCGGGGCACCTCCTACGATGAGCAGTTCTTC
TRBV20-1,.,TRBJ1-4,few,CSAVTGPAGYPLWEKLFF,TGCAGTGCCGTTACAGGTCCAGCGGGATACCCCTTGTGGGAAAAACTGTTTTTT
TRBV7-2,TRBD2,TRBJ2-5,.,CASSLDGGWETQYF,TGTGCCAGCAGCTTGGACGGGGGGTGGGAGACCCAGTACTTC
TRBV28,.,TRBJ2-1,.,CASSGGPGLSYNEQFF,TGTGCCAGCAGTGGAGGTCCGGGACTTTCCTACAATGAGCAGTTCTTC
TRBV29-1,.,TRBJ2-3,many,CSVDSSSTDTQYF,TGCAGCGTTGACAGCTCTAGCACAGATACGCAGTATTTT
TRBV7-2,TRBD1,TRBJ1-2,many,CASSERTGGMGGYTF,TGTGCCAGCAGCGAACGGACAGGGGGAATGGGCGGCTACACCTTC
TRBV12-3/TRBV12-4,.,TRBJ1-5,.,CASSFTSGLRGQPQHF,TGTGCCAGCAGTTTCACGTCCGGTCTGCGGGGGCAGCCCCAGCATTTT
TRBV12-3/TRBV12-4,TRBD2,TRBJ2-7,.,CASSLGGREDEQYF,TGTGCCAGCAGTTTAGGCGGGAGGGAAGACGAGCAGTACTTC
TRBV28,TRBD2,TRBJ2-1,.,CASSPWTSGIYNEQFF,TGTGCCAGCAGTCCATGGACTAGCGGGATATACAATGAGCAGTTCTTC
TRBV10-3,.,TRBJ2-4,few,CAISDGNIQYF,TGTGCCATCAGTGACGGGAACATTCAGTACTTC
TRBV15,TRBD2,TRBJ2-3,.,CATSRGLAGSTDTQYF,TGTGCCACCAGCAGGGGACTAGCGGGTAGCACAGATACGCAGTATTTT